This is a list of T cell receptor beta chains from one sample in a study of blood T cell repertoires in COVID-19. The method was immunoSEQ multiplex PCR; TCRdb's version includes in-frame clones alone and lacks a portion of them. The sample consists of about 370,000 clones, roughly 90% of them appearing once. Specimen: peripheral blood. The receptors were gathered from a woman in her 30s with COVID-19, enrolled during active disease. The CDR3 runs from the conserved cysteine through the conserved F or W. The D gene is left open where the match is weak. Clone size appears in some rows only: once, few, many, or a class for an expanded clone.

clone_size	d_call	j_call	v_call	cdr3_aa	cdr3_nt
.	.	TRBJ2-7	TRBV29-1	CSVEDNPGEQYF	TGCAGCGTTGAAGATAATCCAGGCGAGCAGTACTTC
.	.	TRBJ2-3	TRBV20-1	CSASGTDTQYF	TGCAGTGCTAGCGGCACAGATACGCAGTATTTT
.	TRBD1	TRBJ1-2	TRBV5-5	CASSSDRGRGYGYTF	TGTGCCAGCAGCTCGGACAGGGGGCGCGGCTATGGCTACACCTTC
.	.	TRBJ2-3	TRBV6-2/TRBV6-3	CASSPREYYTDTQYF	TGTGCCAGCAGCCCTCGGGAGTACTACACAGATACGCAGTATTTT
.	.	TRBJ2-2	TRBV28	CASSFIVGLGTGELFF	TGTGCCAGCAGTTTCATCGTGGGGCTAGGGACCGGGGAGCTGTTTTTT
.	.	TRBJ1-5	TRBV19	CASSRAGRNQPQHF	TGTGCCAGTAGTAGGGCAGGGAGGAATCAGCCCCAGCATTTT
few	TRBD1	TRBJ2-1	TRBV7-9	CASSPDRDYNEQFF	TGTGCCAGCAGCCCGGACAGGGACTACAATGAGCAGTTCTTC
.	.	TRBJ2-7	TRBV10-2	CASSEGLWVVNDEQYF	TGCGCCAGCAGTGAGGGGCTATGGGTGGTGAACGACGAGCAGTACTTC
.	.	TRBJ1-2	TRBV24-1	CATQGGDHGENYGYTF	TGTGCCACCCAGGGCGGGGACCACGGGGAGAACTATGGCTACACCTTC
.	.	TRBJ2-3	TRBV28	CASSLGGPPTQYF	TGTGCCAGCAGTTTGGGGGGACCCCCGACGCAGTATTTT
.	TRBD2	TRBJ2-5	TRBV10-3	CAISESPSSGSRETQYF	TGTGCCATCAGTGAGTCCCCGTCTAGCGGGAGTCGAGAGACCCAGTACTTC
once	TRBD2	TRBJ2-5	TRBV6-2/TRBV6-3	CASSPSGGGVRQETQYF	TGTGCCAGCAGCCCTAGCGGGGGGGGCGTTAGGCAAGAGACCCAGTACTTC
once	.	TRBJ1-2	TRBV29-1	CSVPGKRYGYTF	TGCAGCGTCCCCGGGAAGAGGTATGGCTACACCTTC
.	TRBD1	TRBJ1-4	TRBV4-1	CASKHLTGGGEKLFF	TGCGCCAGCAAACACCTGACAGGGGGCGGTGAAAAACTGTTTTTT
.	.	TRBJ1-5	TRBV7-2	CASSSVGSHQPQHF	TGTGCCAGCAGCTCCGTTGGGAGTCACCAGCCCCAGCATTTT
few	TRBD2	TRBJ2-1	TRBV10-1	CASSESWTSNEQFF	TGCGCCAGCAGTGAGTCGTGGACTAGCAATGAGCAGTTCTTC
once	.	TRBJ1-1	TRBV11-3	CASSLDGGANTEAFF	TGTGCCAGCAGCTTAGATGGAGGTGCGAACACTGAAGCTTTCTTT
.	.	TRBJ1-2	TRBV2	CASSEGFGSGYTF	TGTGCCAGCAGTGAGGGGTTCGGGAGCGGCTACACCTTC
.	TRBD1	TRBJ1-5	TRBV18	CASSSGTERIQPQHF	TGTGCCAGCTCATCAGGGACAGAACGGATCCAGCCCCAGCATTTT
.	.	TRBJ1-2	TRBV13	CASSQAGPAGHYGYTF	TGTGCCAGCAGCCAAGCGGGACCCGCCGGGCACTATGGCTACACCTTC
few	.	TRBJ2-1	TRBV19	CASSMGQGKDEQFF	TGTGCCAGTAGTATGGGGCAGGGTAAGGATGAGCAGTTCTTC
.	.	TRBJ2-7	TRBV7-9	CASTKGGHNYEQYF	TGTGCCAGCACCAAAGGGGGACACAACTACGAGCAGTACTTC
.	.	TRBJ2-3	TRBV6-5	CASSRDFANTQYF	TGTGCCAGCAGCCGGGACTTCGCGAATACGCAGTATTTT
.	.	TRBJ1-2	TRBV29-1	CSVEVDRYYGYTF	TGCAGCGTTGAAGTCGACAGATACTATGGCTACACCTTC
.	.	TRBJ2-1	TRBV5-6	CASSIRGTYTYNEQFF	TGTGCCAGCAGCATAAGGGGGACGTATACTTACAATGAGCAGTTCTTC
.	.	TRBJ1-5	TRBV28	CASSFIGDQPQHF	TGTGCCAGCAGTTTTATAGGGGATCAGCCCCAGCATTTT
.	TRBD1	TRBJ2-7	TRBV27	CASMGDSYEQYF	TGTGCCAGCATGGGGGACAGCTACGAGCAGTACTTC
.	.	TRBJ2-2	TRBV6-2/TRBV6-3	CASSEGAGELFF	TGTGCCAGCAGCGAAGGGGCCGGGGAGCTGTTTTTT
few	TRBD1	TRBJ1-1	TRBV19	CASRGQGTGGTEAFF	TGTGCCAGTAGAGGACAGGGCACTGGGGGCACTGAAGCTTTCTTT
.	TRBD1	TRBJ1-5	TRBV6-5	CASSWDRGGNQPQHF	TGTGCCAGCAGTTGGGACAGGGGGGGGAATCAGCCCCAGCATTTT
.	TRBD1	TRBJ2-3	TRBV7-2	CASSPRTGTDTQYF	TGTGCCAGCAGCCCCCGGACAGGGACAGATACGCAGTATTTT
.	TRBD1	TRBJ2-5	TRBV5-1	CASSPRDRGGETQYF	TGCGCCAGCAGCCCCCGCGACAGGGGAGGTGAGACCCAGTACTTC
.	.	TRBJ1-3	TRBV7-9	CASSTDSRSSSGNTIYF	TGTGCCAGCAGCACGGACTCCCGAAGCAGCTCTGGAAACACCATATATTTT
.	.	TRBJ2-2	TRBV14	CASSQDRFQEGTGELFF	TGTGCCAGCAGCCAAGATAGATTCCAGGAGGGCACCGGGGAGCTGTTTTTT
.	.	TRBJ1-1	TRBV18	CASSTAAEVNTEAFF	TGTGCCAGCTCAACCGCCGCAGAAGTGAACACTGAAGCTTTCTTT
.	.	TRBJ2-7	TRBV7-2	CASSLVSGDEQYF	TGTGCCAGCAGCTTAGTCTCGGGGGACGAGCAGTACTTC
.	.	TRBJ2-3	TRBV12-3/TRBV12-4	CASSPVRDTQYF	TGTGCCAGCAGTCCGGTCCGGGATACGCAGTATTTT
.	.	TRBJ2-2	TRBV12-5	CASGLVPAGKDSGELFF	TGTGCTAGTGGTTTGGTACCGGCAGGGAAGGATTCCGGGGAGCTGTTTTTT
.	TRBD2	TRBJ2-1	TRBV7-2	CASSLTSAYNEQFF	TGTGCCAGCAGCTTAACTAGCGCCTACAATGAGCAGTTCTTC
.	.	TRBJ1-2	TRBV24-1	CATSDFEVDYGYTF	TGTGCCACCAGTGATTTCGAGGTAGACTATGGCTACACCTTC
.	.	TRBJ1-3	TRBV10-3	CAISILGAPGNTIYF	TGTGCCATCAGTATCCTAGGGGCACCCGGAAACACCATATATTTT
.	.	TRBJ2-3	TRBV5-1	CASSPLASADTQYF	TGCGCCAGCAGCCCCCTAGCGAGCGCAGATACGCAGTATTTT